This T cell receptor (beta chain) was recorded in a study of technical replicates of blood from a few donors. TCRdb's table, derived via immunoSEQ multiplex PCR, lists solely in-frame clones and lacks some. Of 65,000 to 95,000 clones listed, 95% to 98% are singletons. The CDR3 is made up of 14 amino acids. Germline V gene data show CDR1 as LNHDA and CDR2 as SQIVND (reference sequence). V gave up 5 bases and J gave up 0 bases, with 10 bases separating them. J is TRBJ1-1 and V is TRBV19, with D hard to call. Sequenced input: T cells isolated from PBMCs. This clonotype was sampled from a human donor in good health. The CDR3 here is CASSLAEVNTEAFF. As DNA, the CDR3 is TGTGCCAGTAGTCTGGCCGAGGTGAACACTGAAGCTTTCTTT.